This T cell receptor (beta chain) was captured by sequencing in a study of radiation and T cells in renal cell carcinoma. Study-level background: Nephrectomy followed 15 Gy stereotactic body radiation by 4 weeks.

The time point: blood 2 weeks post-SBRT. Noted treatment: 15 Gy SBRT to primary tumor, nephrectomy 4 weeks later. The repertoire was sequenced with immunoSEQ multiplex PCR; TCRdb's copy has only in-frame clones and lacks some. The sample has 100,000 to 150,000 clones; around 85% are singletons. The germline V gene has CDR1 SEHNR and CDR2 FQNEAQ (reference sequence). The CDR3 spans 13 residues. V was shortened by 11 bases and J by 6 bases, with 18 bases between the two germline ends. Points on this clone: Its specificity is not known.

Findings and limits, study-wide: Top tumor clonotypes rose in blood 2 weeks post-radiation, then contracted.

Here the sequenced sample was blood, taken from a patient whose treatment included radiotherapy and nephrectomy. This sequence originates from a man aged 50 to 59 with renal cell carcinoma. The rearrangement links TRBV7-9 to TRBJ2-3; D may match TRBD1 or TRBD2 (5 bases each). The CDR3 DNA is TGTGCCTCGGGGCAGGGTGGTAGTGATACGCAGTATTTT. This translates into CASGQGGSDTQYF.